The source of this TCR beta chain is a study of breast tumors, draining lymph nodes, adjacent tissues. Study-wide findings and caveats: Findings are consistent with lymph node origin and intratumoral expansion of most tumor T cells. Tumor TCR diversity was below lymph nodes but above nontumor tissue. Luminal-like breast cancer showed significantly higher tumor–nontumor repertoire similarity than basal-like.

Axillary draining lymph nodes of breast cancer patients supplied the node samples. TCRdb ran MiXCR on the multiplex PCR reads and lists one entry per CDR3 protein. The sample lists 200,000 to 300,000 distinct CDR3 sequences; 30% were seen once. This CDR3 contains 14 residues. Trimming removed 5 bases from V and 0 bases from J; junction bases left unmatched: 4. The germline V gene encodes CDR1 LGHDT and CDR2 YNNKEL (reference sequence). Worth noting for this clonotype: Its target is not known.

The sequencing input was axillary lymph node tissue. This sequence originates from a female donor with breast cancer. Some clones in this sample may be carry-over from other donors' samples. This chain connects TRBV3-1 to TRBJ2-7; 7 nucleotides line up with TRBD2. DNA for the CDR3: TGTGCCAGCAGCAGGGAGGGGACCTCCTACGAGCAGTACTTC. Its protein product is CASSREGTSYEQYF.